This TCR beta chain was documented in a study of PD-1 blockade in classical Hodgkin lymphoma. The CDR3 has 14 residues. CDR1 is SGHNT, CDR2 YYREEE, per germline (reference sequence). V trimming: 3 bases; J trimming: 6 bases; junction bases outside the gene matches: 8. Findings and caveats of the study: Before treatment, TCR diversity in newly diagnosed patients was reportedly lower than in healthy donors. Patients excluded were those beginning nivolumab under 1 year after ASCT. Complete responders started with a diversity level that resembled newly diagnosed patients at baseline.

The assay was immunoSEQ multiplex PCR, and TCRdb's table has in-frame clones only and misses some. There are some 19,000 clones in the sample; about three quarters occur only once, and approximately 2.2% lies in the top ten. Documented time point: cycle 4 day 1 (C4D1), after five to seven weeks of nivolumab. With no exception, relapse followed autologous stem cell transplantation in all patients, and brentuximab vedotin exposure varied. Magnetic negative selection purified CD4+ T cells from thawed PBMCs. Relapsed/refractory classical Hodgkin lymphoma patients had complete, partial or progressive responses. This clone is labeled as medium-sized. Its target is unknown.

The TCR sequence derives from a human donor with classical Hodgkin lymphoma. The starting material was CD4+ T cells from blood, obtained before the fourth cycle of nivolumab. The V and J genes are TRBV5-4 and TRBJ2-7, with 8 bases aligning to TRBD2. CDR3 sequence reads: CASSSNPGTSEQYF. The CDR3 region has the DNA TGTGCCAGCAGCTCAAACCCCGGGACTAGCGAGCAGTACTTC.